A single sample gave rise to the 27 T cell receptor beta chains below, sequenced in a study of cytomegalovirus exposure and HLA in healthy donors. 13 Jbeta primers and 60 Vbeta primers were used for the PCR. Data came from immunoSEQ multiplex PCR; TCRdb stores just in-frame clones and leaves some out. Of 210,000 or so clones in the sample, under 90% were seen once. Sequenced material: PBMCs. The receptors were sampled from a human donor in good health.

This clone was counted once. The chain carries TRBV19 and TRBJ2-1; D possibly corresponds to TRBD2 (11 bases). Germline CDR1 is LNHDA and CDR2 is SQIVND (reference sequence). V lost 10 bases to trimming and J lost 6 bases, with 28 bases between them. The length of the CDR3 is 17 residues. CDR3: CATWDRGATSGTNEQFF. In DNA, the CDR3 is TGTGCCACTTGGGACAGGGGCGCGACTAGCGGGACCAATGAGCAGTTCTTC.

This clone was found once. V and J are TRBV5-6 and TRBJ2-1, with 12 bases that match TRBD2. The germline V gene has CDR1 SGHDT and CDR2 YYEEEE. This CDR3 has 16 amino acids. J gave up 7 bases and V 0 bases, and 5 bases lay outside the gene matches. CDR3: CASSLATSGSPNEQFF. Written as DNA, the CDR3 is TGTGCCAGCAGCTTGGCGACTAGCGGGAGTCCGAATGAGCAGTTCTTC.

Here the CDR3 reads CASSQAGGSYNEQFF. The CDR3 DNA reads as TGTGCCAGCAGCCAGGCGGGGGGCTCCTACAATGAGCAGTTCTTC. The chain has TRBV14 and TRBJ2-1; 8 nucleotides line up with TRBD2. CDR1 and CDR2 (germline): SGHDN, FVKESK. V dropped 3 bases and J dropped 0; count of bases not matched to a gene: 1. The CDR3 has 15 residues.

The chain joins TRBV4-1 to TRBJ2-1; 7 bases match TRBD2. This CDR3 is 15 amino acids long. V lost 6 bases, J lost 0 bases, and 5 bases stayed unmatched. Germline assignment: CDR1 MGHRA and CDR2 YSYEKL. CDR3 bases: TGCGCCAGCAGACCTTTAGCGGGCTCCTACAATGAGCAGTTCTTC. Translation: CASRPLAGSYNEQFF.

This clone was picked up one time. Here the CDR3 reads CASSLGSAGGETQYF. The CDR3 DNA is TGTGCCAGCAGCTTAGGGTCTGCCGGGGGGGAGACCCAGTACTTC. This rearrangement joins TRBV11-2 to TRBJ2-5; 7 nucleotides line up with TRBD2. Trimming removed 1 base from V and 5 bases from J; junction bases left unmatched: 7. Per germline, CDR1 SGHAT and CDR2 FQNNGV. This CDR3 comprises 15 residues. Full variable domain (outside the CDR3, taken from reference TRBV11-2 and TRBJ2-5): EAGVAQSPRYKIIEKRQSVAFWCNPISGHATLYWYQQILGQGPKLLIQFQNNGVVDDSQLPKDRFSAERLKGVDSTLKIQPAKLEDSAVYLCASSLGSAGGETQYFGPGTRLLVL.

The rearrangement links TRBV29-1 to TRBJ1-1, with D unclear. This CDR3 has 14 amino acids. V dropped 1 base and J dropped 1 base, with 10 bases sitting between them. Per germline, CDR1 SQVTM and CDR2 ANQGSEA. As DNA, the CDR3 is TGCAGCGTTGAAGCCCTCCTGCGGAACACTGAAGCTTTCTTT. Its protein product is CSVEALLRNTEAFF.

The chain uses TRBV5-6 and TRBJ1-1, with 8 bases lining up with TRBD1. The length of the CDR3 is 14 residues. Trimming cost V 4 bases and J 1 base; bases outside gene matches: 3. Germline assignment: CDR1 SGHDT and CDR2 YYEEEE. The CDR3, as DNA: TGTGCCAGCAGCGTGGACAGGGCGAACACTGAAGCTTTCTTT. Protein sequence: CASSVDRANTEAFF. Drawing the rest from reference TRBV5-6 and TRBJ1-1, the complete variable domain is DAGVTQSPTHLIKTRGQQVTLRCSPKSGHDTVSWYQQALGQGPQFIFQYYEEEERQRGNFPDRFSGHQFPNYSSELNVNALLLGDSALYLCASSVDRANTEAFFGQGTRLTVV.

The chain uses TRBV18 and TRBJ2-1; D is possibly TRBD1 (5 bases). The germline gives CDR1 KGHSH, CDR2 LQKENI. This CDR3 is 16 amino acids long. Between the trimmed V and J ends, which lost 0 bases and 4 bases, there was a span of 13 bases. The CDR3 DNA is TGTGCCAGCTCACCACCAAGTATTGGGGCTTACAATGAGCAGTTCTTC. It yields the protein CASSPPSIGAYNEQFF.

This chain connects TRBV30 to TRBJ2-1; 7 nucleotides align to TRBD2. The CDR3 runs 15 residues. Per the germline V gene, CDR1 is GTSNPN and CDR2 is SVGIG (reference sequence). The V segment lost 4 bases and the J segment 7 bases; nucleotides outside the gene matches: 13. The CDR3 region has the DNA TGTGCCTGGAACGTTGCAGCGGGAAATAGGAATGAGCAGTTCTTC. Translated, it gives CAWNVAAGNRNEQFF.

This rearrangement joins TRBV29-1 to TRBJ1-2, with a possible D match to TRBD1 (5 bases). V was cut by 0 bases and J by 13 bases, with 18 bases left in between. This CDR3 has 13 amino acids. Per the germline V gene, CDR1 is SQVTM and CDR2 is ANQGSEA. CDR3: CSVEDFGHGYGTF. CDR3 sequence (DNA): TGCAGCGTTGAAGATTTCGGACACGGATACGGCACCTTC.

V and J are TRBV28 and TRBJ1-5; perhaps TRBD1 as D (6 bases). The V and J ends lost 5 bases and 2 bases respectively, with 19 bases between them. Per germline, CDR1 MDHEN and CDR2 SYDVKM. The CDR3 covers 17 residues. The CDR3, as DNA: TGTGCCAGCAGTGTACTCCCACAGGGTTATGGCAATCAGCCCCAGCATTTT. Translated, it gives CASSVLPQGYGNQPQHF.

The rearrangement uses TRBV5-1 and TRBJ2-5; 9 nucleotides line up with TRBD2. The J call may be incorrect, as the DNA end agrees better with TRBJ2-7. The CDR3 is made up of 16 amino acids. Germline CDR1 reads SGHRS; CDR2 reads YFSETQ. The CDR3 region is CASSLGLAGRVYEQYF. CDR3 coding DNA: TGCGCCAGCAGCTTGGGCCTAGCGGGAAGGGTGTACGAGCAGTACTTC.

This clone was recorded only once. V and J are TRBV9 and TRBJ2-7; 13 bases align to TRBD2. V was pared by 5 bases and J by 2 bases, with 13 bases of the junction left unmatched. This CDR3 is 18 amino acids long. The germline V gene has CDR1 SGDLS and CDR2 YYNGEE. CDR3 nucleotides: TGTGCCAGCAGTCAGGGACTAGCGGGATATGGTGGAACCTACGAGCAGTACTTC. This codes for CASSQGLAGYGGTYEQYF.

Regarding this clone: Distinct nucleotide sequences in the sample also encode this CDR3. V usage is TRBV5-8 and J usage is TRBJ2-7; tentative D call: TRBD1 (6 bases). CDR3 length equals 13 residues. The V end lost 7 bases, the J end lost 0 bases, and 11 bases lay between the germline ends. CDR1 and CDR2 (germline): SGHTS, YDEGEE. CDR3 sequence (DNA): TGTGCCAGCCTAAACAGGGTCTCCTACGAGCAGTACTTC. This codes for CASLNRVSYEQYF.

The rearrangement links TRBV15 to TRBJ2-1; 12 nucleotides match TRBD2. V lost 4 bases to trimming and J lost 4 bases; unmatched junction nucleotides: 8. The CDR3 is 17 residues long. Germline-derived CDR1 and CDR2 are LNHNV and YYDKDF (reference sequence). CDR3 loop: CATSTGTSGLAYNEQFF. CDR3 nucleotide sequence: TGTGCCACCAGCACAGGGACTAGCGGGCTCGCGTACAATGAGCAGTTCTTC.

The chain combines TRBV9 with TRBJ1-1; D may be TRBD1 (5 bases). V lost 4 bases and J 1 base, leaving 17 bases between the germline ends. Germline V CDR1 and CDR2: SGDLS, YYNGEE. CDR3 length equals 16 residues. Here the CDR3 reads CASSPPGGRTNTEAFF. In DNA form, the CDR3 reads TGTGCCAGCAGCCCGCCGGGGGGTCGTACGAACACTGAAGCTTTCTTT.

The chain's CDR3 is CASSLVFQGVSEQFF. Here the CDR3 DNA reads TGTGCCAGCAGCTTAGTTTTTCAGGGGGTCAGTGAGCAGTTCTTC. J is TRBJ2-1 and V is TRBV7-9, with 7 bases aligning to TRBD1. This CDR3 spans 15 amino acids. Germline CDR1 SEHNR, CDR2 FQNEAQ (reference sequence). J gave up 9 bases and V 1 base, and 9 bases lay outside the gene matches.

V usage is TRBV28 and J usage is TRBJ1-5, with D possibly matching TRBD1 (6 bases). The CDR3 runs 14 residues. The germline gives CDR1 MDHEN, CDR2 SYDVKM. The V end lost 7 bases, the J end lost 3 bases, and 13 bases lay between the germline ends. The CDR3 sequence is CASTRTEYNQPQHF. DNA of the CDR3: TGTGCCAGCACAAGGACAGAGTACAATCAGCCCCAGCATTTT.

The V and J genes are TRBV6-1 and TRBJ1-6, with 8 bases identical to TRBD1. The germline CDR1 and CDR2 sequences are MNHNS and SASEGT. The CDR3 sequence is 15 residues long. After removal of 3 bases from V and 7 bases from J, the junction contained 5 bases not matched to a gene. The CDR3 DNA reads TGTGCCAGCAGTGATCTACAGGGGGAGAATTCACCCCTCCACTTT. Its translation is CASSDLQGENSPLHF.

Only a few counts were recorded for this clone. This rearrangement joins TRBV6-1 to TRBJ2-3; TRBD2 matches at 8 bases. Losses at the gene ends were 10 bases for V and 6 bases for J; bases not matched to a gene: 9. The CDR3 totals 13 residues. The germline V gene encodes CDR1 MNHNS and CDR2 SASEGT. As DNA, the CDR3 is TGTGCCATCCGACCCAGCGGGAGTGATACGCAGTATTTT. This gives the protein CAIRPSGSDTQYF.

The rearrangement links TRBV4-1 to TRBJ2-7; weak D call: TRBD2 (6 bases). There are 18 residues in the CDR3. Germline CDR1 is MGHRA and CDR2 is YSYEKL. The V gene lost 0 bases and the J gene lost 2 bases, with 20 bases spanning the gap. For the CDR3, the DNA is TGCGCCAGCAGCCAAGAATCCTCGGGGCGGGACCTTCCCTACGAGCAGTACTTC. Translation gives CASSQESSGRDLPYEQYF.

This chain uses TRBV7-2 with TRBJ2-5; tentative D call: TRBD2 (6 bases). Gene TRBJ2-7 matches the end of the DNA better, so the J call may be wrong. The germline V gene has CDR1 SGHTA and CDR2 FQGNSA. CDR3 length equals 15 residues. CDR3 region: CASSLYGAGTYEQYF. CDR3 coding DNA: TGTGCCAGCAGCTTATATGGGGCGGGGACCTACGAGCAGTACTTC.

This chain uses TRBV19 with TRBJ1-3; unclear D gene. Trimming took off 7 bases at V and 0 bases at J, with 7 bases between the two ends. The germline gives CDR1 LNHDA, CDR2 SQIVND (reference sequence). The CDR3 contains 13 residues. The CDR3 DNA sequence: TGTGCCAGTACCGGGTACTCTGGAAACACCATATATTTT. Its protein product is CASTGYSGNTIYF.

V and J are TRBV13 and TRBJ2-7, with 10 positions matching TRBD2. CDR3 length: 15 residues. Germline V lookup: CDR1 PRHDT, CDR2 FYEKMQ (reference sequence). V lost 1 base to trimming and J lost 4 bases; unmatched junction nucleotides: 4. CDR3 bases: TGTGCCAGCAGCTTAGAAGCTAGCGGGAGTTACGAGCAGTACTTC. Residues: CASSLEASGSYEQYF.

The V and J genes are TRBV6-5 and TRBJ2-7; tentatively, D is TRBD2 (6 bases). The germline V gene has CDR1 MNHEY and CDR2 SVGAGI. Deletions cut 4 bases from V and 2 bases from J, with 12 bases between. The CDR3 length is 14 residues. The chain's CDR3 is CASSSRERAYEQYF. The CDR3 nucleotides read TGTGCCAGCAGTTCACGGGAGAGGGCCTACGAGCAGTACTTC.

The chain has TRBV5-1 and TRBJ1-1; D not certain. Deletions cut 2 bases from V and 3 bases from J, with 8 bases between. The CDR3 runs to 13 residues. Germline CDR1 reads SGHRS; CDR2 reads YFSETQ. The CDR3 DNA follows: TGCGCCAGCAGCTTCGGGAAGGACACTGAAGCTTTCTTT. It yields the protein CASSFGKDTEAFF.

The chain couples TRBV7-9 to TRBJ2-7; the D gene is possibly TRBD1 (6 bases). Trimming left V 5 bases short and J 3 bases short, with 20 bases between. This CDR3 is 16 amino acids long. Germline V CDR1 and CDR2: SEHNR, FQNEAQ (reference sequence). DNA for the CDR3: TGTGCCAGCAGCAGGGGTCCCGGACAGAGGAACTACGAGCAGTACTTC. It yields the protein CASSRGPGQRNYEQYF.